The entry below gives a single T cell receptor beta chain sequence along with its context. The CDR3 is made up of 13 amino acids. The germline V and J ends were trimmed by 1 base and 15 bases, with 16 bases remaining between them. The germline CDR1 and CDR2 sequences are MNHNS and SASEGT. The data are from a study of blood T cell repertoires in COVID-19. Overall study context: The analysed material was cDNA or gDNA that came from T cells, B-cell-depleted T cells, or PBMCs.

Profiling relied on immunoSEQ multiplex PCR, and the TCRdb table lists in-frame clones only, not all of them. The table lists 300,000 to 400,000 clones, more than 75% of them singletons, with about 0.93% in the top ten. Residents of under 25 US areas, aged roughly 18 to 89 years, made up the participants. This TCR came from a woman between 25 and 40 years old who had recovered from COVID-19. Sequencing was performed on PBMCs or T cells enriched from blood (not recorded which). The V call is TRBV6-1, the J call TRBJ1-5; unclear D gene. As DNA, the CDR3 is TGTGCCAGCAGTGAAGAACGGGTCCTGGGTGGGCATTTT. Its protein product is CASSEERVLGGHF.